The 15 T cell receptor beta chains reported below all come from one sample, sequenced in a study of blood T cell repertoires in COVID-19. The data were produced by immunoSEQ multiplex PCR, yet TCRdb's version contains in-frame clones alone and is incomplete. Here the sample spans about 300,000 clones, around 85% being singletons. The sequenced material came from peripheral blood. The source is a human donor with COVID-19, enrolled during active disease. The donor label of this sample is uncertain.

The chain employs TRBV9 and TRBJ2-1, with TRBD2 matching 14 bases. This CDR3 is 19 amino acids long. The trim removed 3 bases at V and 10 bases at J, leaving 18 bases unmatched. Per the germline V gene, CDR1 is SGDLS and CDR2 is YYNGEE. The CDR3 region has the DNA TGTGCCAGCAGCGCTCTGCGAATCCCCGGGACTAGCGGGAGATGGGAGCAGTTCTTC. Translation: CASSALRIPGTSGRWEQFF. Complete variable domain (other parts from reference TRBV9 and TRBJ2-1): DSGVTQTPKHLITATGQRVTLRCSPRSGDLSVYWYQQSLDQGLQFLIQYYNGEERAKGNILERFSAQQFPDLHSELNLSSLELGDSALYFCASSALRIPGTSGRWEQFFGPGTRLTVL.

DNA for the CDR3: TGTGCCAGTAGTATTCTAGCGGGAGGAGATACGCAGTATTTT. It is translated as CASSILAGGDTQYF. This sequence joins TRBV19 and TRBJ2-3; 11 bases match TRBD2. V lost 3 bases and J lost 5; bases outside the gene matches: 1. Germline V gene lookup returns CDR1 LNHDA and CDR2 SQIVND (reference sequence). The CDR3 length is 14 residues.

This clone was seen once. The genes are TRBV11-2 and TRBJ1-2, with TRBD1 identical over 8 bases. The CDR3 has 16 residues. Per the germline V gene, CDR1 is SGHAT and CDR2 is FQNNGV. V trimming: 1 base; J trimming: 4 bases; junction bases outside the gene matches: 8. The CDR3: CASSLGSGGFGYGYTF. The CDR3 DNA sequence: TGTGCCAGCAGCTTAGGGTCAGGGGGCTTTGGCTATGGCTACACCTTC.

The rearrangement uses TRBV6-1 and TRBJ1-5, with TRBD1 as a possible D gene (6 bases). From germline, CDR1 is MNHNS and CDR2 SASEGT. Trimming took off 4 bases at V and 4 bases at J, with 20 bases between the two ends. The CDR3 runs to 17 residues. The CDR3 protein is CASSVEGVSAFNQPQHF. In nucleotides, the CDR3 is TGTGCCAGCAGTGTTGAGGGGGTCAGCGCCTTTAATCAGCCCCAGCATTTT.

CDR3 DNA: TGTGCCAGCAGCCTGGGGACTAATAATTCACCCCTCCACTTT. Protein product: CASSLGTNNSPLHF. The chain uses TRBV3-1 (or the pseudogene TRBV3-2) and TRBJ1-6; D may be TRBD1 (5 bases). The germline V gene encodes CDR1 LGHDT and CDR2 YNNKEL (reference sequence). Trimming removed 4 bases from V and 5 bases from J, with 9 bases in between. The CDR3 is made up of 14 amino acids.

This chain connects TRBV28 to TRBJ2-3; TRBD1 matches at 8 bases. CDR1 is MDHEN and CDR2 is SYDVKM in the germline V gene. The CDR3 totals 14 residues. V lost 4 bases to trimming and J lost 2 bases; unmatched junction nucleotides: 2. This chain's CDR3 is CASSSGGYTDTQYF. The DNA for the CDR3 is TGTGCCAGCAGTTCAGGGGGCTACACAGATACGCAGTATTTT.

J is TRBJ1-1 and V is TRBV7-9; possibly TRBD1 for D (5 bases). The V gene's germline CDR1 is SEHNR and CDR2 FQNEAQ (reference sequence). The CDR3 extends over 13 amino acids. With 8 bases removed from V and 1 base from J, the gap between germline ends came to 11 bases. CDR3 sequence reads: CASAMGGNTEAFF. DNA of the CDR3: TGTGCCAGCGCCATGGGGGGGAACACTGAAGCTTTCTTT. Variable domain in full (rest from reference TRBV7-9 and TRBJ1-1): DTGVSQNPRHKITKRGQNVTFRCDPISEHNRLYWYRQTLGQGPEFLTYFQNEAQLEKSRLLSDRFSAERPKGSFSTLEIQRTEQGDSAMYLCASAMGGNTEAFFGQGTRLTVV.

V and J are TRBV6-2 or TRBV6-3 and TRBJ1-2, with D maybe TRBD1 (5 bases). The V gene's germline CDR1 is MNHEY and CDR2 SVGEGT. The V gene lost 5 bases and the J gene lost 4 bases, with 17 bases spanning the gap. The CDR3 is made up of 15 amino acids. This CDR3 reads CASSTAGRQSYGYTF. The CDR3 DNA sequence: TGTGCCAGCAGTACTGCGGGACGCCAGAGCTATGGCTACACCTTC.

The CDR3 bases are TGTGCCAGCTCACCACTCCAGGGGAGCAATGAAAAACTGTTTTTT. Amino acid sequence: CASSPLQGSNEKLFF. This chain uses TRBV18 with TRBJ1-4, with a weak D call TRBD1 (6 bases). CDR3 length: 15 amino acids. Germline loops: CDR1 KGHSH, CDR2 LQKENI. Deletions cut 1 base from V and 5 bases from J, with 11 bases between.

This chain uses TRBV5-4 with TRBJ2-1, with D possibly TRBD2 on 6 matching bases. In germline, CDR1 is SGHNT, CDR2 YYREEE (reference sequence). V was clipped by 0 bases and J by 5 bases, with 12 bases between them. The CDR3 extends over 15 amino acids. The CDR3 protein is CASSLGGVVNNEQFF. DNA for the CDR3: TGTGCCAGCAGCTTGGGGGGGGTGGTAAACAATGAGCAGTTCTTC.

This chain joins TRBV4-3 and TRBJ2-1, with D maybe TRBD1 (5 bases). The CDR3 sequence is 16 residues long. Germline V gene lookup returns CDR1 LGHNA and CDR2 YSLEER. The V gene lost 0 bases and the J gene lost 3 bases, with 12 bases spanning the gap. This CDR3 reads CASSQEQDTNYNEQFF. The CDR3 nucleotides are TGCGCCAGCAGCCAAGAACAGGACACTAACTACAATGAGCAGTTCTTC.

The chain uses TRBV7-2 and TRBJ2-7; 7 bases are shared with TRBD2. The CDR3 is made up of 13 amino acids. The germline V gene encodes CDR1 SGHTA and CDR2 FQGNSA. Trimming cost V 5 bases and J 3 bases; bases outside gene matches: 4. CDR3 DNA sequence: TGTGCCAGCAGCCCCCGGACTAGCTACGAGCAGTACTTC. Its translation: CASSPRTSYEQYF.

The chain employs TRBV30 and TRBJ1-3; D may be TRBD1 (5 bases). The CDR3 sequence is 17 residues long. Germline-derived CDR1 and CDR2 are GTSNPN and SVGIG (reference sequence). Deletions cut 0 bases from V and 0 bases from J, with 15 bases between. The CDR3 region has the DNA TGTGCCTGGAGTGTACCGAGGAGGGACTTCTCTGGAAACACCATATATTTT. This encodes CAWSVPRRDFSGNTIYF. The variable domain in full, completed from reference TRBV30 and TRBJ1-3, reads SQTIHQWPATLVQPVGSPLSLECTVEGTSNPNLYWYRQAAGRGLQLLFYSVGIGQISSEVPQNLSASRPQDRQFILSSKKLLLSDSGFYLCAWSVPRRDFSGNTIYFGEGSWLTVV.

This clone was counted a single time. This chain links TRBV27 with TRBJ2-7; TRBD1 matches at 7 bases. Germline V gives CDR1 MNHEY, CDR2 SMNVEV (reference sequence). The CDR3 is made up of 14 amino acids. Unmatched junction bases numbered 7, after V lost 3 bases and J lost 5 bases. The CDR3 region has the DNA TGTGCCAGCAGTTTTTACAGGGGCACAGACGAGCAGTACTTC. Translated, it gives CASSFYRGTDEQYF.

This clone was counted once. The rearrangement uses TRBV5-1 and TRBJ2-7; 9 nucleotides match TRBD1. The germline V gene has CDR1 SGHRS and CDR2 YFSETQ. V was pared by 5 bases and J by 7 bases, with 10 bases of the junction left unmatched. This CDR3 contains 14 residues. For the CDR3, the DNA is TGCGCCAGCAGTCCGGGACAGGGCCTCGAAGAGCAGTACTTC. Translating it yields CASSPGQGLEEQYF.